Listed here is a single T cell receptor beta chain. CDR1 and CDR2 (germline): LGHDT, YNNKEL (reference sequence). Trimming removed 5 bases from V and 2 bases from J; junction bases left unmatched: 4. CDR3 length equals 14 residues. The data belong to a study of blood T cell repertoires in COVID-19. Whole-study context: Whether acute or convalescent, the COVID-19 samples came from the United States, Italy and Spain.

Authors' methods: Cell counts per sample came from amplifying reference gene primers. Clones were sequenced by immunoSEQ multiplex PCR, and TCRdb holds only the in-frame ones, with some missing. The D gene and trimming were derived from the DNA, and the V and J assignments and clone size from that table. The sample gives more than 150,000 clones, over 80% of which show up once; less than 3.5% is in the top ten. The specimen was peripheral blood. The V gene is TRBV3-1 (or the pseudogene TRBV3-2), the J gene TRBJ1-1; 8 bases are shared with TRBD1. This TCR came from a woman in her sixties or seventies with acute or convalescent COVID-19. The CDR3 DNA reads TGTGCCAGCAGCTACAGGGGGAAAAACACTGAAGCTTTCTTT. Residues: CASSYRGKNTEAFF.